The rows below give T cell receptor beta chains drawn from one sample of a study of blood T cell repertoires in COVID-19. Using immunoSEQ multiplex PCR, the repertoire was profiled, and TCRdb retains in-frame clones only, with some absent. The table has 200,000 or so clones, 89% seen once. Specimen: peripheral blood. The receptors shown here come from a man in his 60s who had recovered from COVID-19. Both conserved end residues are part of each CDR3. The D gene is left open where the match is weak. For some rows the clone size is stated as once, few or many, or as a class when expanded; others skip it.

TRBV5-8	TRBJ2-2	-	-	TGTGCCAGCAGCTTGTTTTTCCTCCTGAACACCGGGGAGCTGTTTTTT	CASSLFFLLNTGELFF
TRBV27	TRBJ2-1	-	-	TGTGCCAGCAGTTTGGACACCTCGAATTCCTACAATGAGCAGTTCTTC	CASSLDTSNSYNEQFF
TRBV7-9	TRBJ2-3	-	-	TGTGCCAGCAGCTTAGGGTCAGCGGGCGGCACAGATACGCAGTATTTT	CASSLGSAGGTDTQYF
TRBV27	TRBJ1-5	TRBD1	-	TGTGCCAGCAGTCCCAGACAGGGGGGTCAGCCCCAGCATTTT	CASSPRQGGQPQHF
TRBV10-3	TRBJ1-5	-	-	TGTGCCATCAGTTTTGACTGGAATCAGCCCCAGCATTTT	CAISFDWNQPQHF
TRBV6-6	TRBJ2-5	-	-	TGTGCCAGCACCCACCGTGTTAGGGGGGAGACCCAGTACTTC	CASTHRVRGETQYF
TRBV3-1/TRBV3-2	TRBJ2-3	TRBD1	-	TGTGCCAGCAGCCAGGGGGTTGGGGGACAGGTTTACACAGATACGCAGTATTTT	CASSQGVGGQVYTDTQYF
TRBV5-5	TRBJ1-4	-	once	TGTGCCAGCAGCTTTCGGAGTGGTGAAAAACTGTTTTTT	CASSFRSGEKLFF
TRBV7-8	TRBJ2-7	-	-	TGTGCCAGCAGCTTGGACGCGGGACAGCTTGCCTACGAGCAGTACTTC	CASSLDAGQLAYEQYF
TRBV14	TRBJ2-5	-	-	TGTGCCAGCAGCCCTCTGGGGAGGAGACGCCAAGAGACCCAGTACTTC	CASSPLGRRRQETQYF
TRBV27	TRBJ2-3	TRBD2	-	TGTGCCAGCAGAGACGGGGGGGTCACGCAGTATTTT	CASRDGGVTQYF
TRBV5-4	TRBJ2-6	TRBD1	few	TGTGCCAGCAGGCCCGGGACAGGGGTGGCTGGGGCCAACGTCCTGACTTTC	CASRPGTGVAGANVLTF
TRBV19	TRBJ1-1	TRBD1	-	TGTGCCAGTAGTATACAGGGGGGCACTGAAGCTTTCTTT	CASSIQGGTEAFF
TRBV5-4	TRBJ2-7	-	-	TGTGCCAGCAGCTCAAAACAGGGTAAGGGCTACGAGCAGTACTTC	CASSSKQGKGYEQYF
TRBV11-1	TRBJ2-5	-	-	TGTGCCAGCAGCTTAGGACATCGCCAAGAGACCCAGTACTTC	CASSLGHRQETQYF
TRBV7-9	TRBJ2-3	-	-	TGTGCCAGCAGCTTAGTAGGGGCCTTCACAGATACGCAGTATTTT	CASSLVGAFTDTQYF
TRBV7-7	TRBJ2-1	TRBD2	-	TGTGCTAGCAGCTTAGATCTGGTCGGGACTAGCGGGAGGAATGAGCAGTTCTTC	CASSLDLVGTSGRNEQFF
TRBV10-3	TRBJ2-3	TRBD2	-	TGTGCCATCAGCGGACTAGCGTCCAATACGCAGTATTTT	CAISGLASNTQYF
TRBV2	TRBJ1-5	TRBD1	-	TGTGCCAGCAGGGGACAGGGCGGCCAGCCCCAGCATTTT	CASRGQGGQPQHF
TRBV15	TRBJ1-4	-	-	TGTGCCACCGCGGGGTCTCGAGAAAAACTGTTTTTT	CATAGSREKLFF
TRBV4-3	TRBJ2-1	TRBD1	once	TGCGCCAGCAGCCAAGAGGCTTACGGGACAGGGTCCTACAATGAGCAGTTCTTC	CASSQEAYGTGSYNEQFF
TRBV7-8	TRBJ1-1	-	-	TGTGCCAGCAGCCCCGTGAGGCAGGGCAACTTGAACACTGAAGCTTTCTTT	CASSPVRQGNLNTEAFF
TRBV5-1	TRBJ2-1	-	-	TGCGCCAGCAGCGCGACTAGTGGCAATGAGCAGTTCTTC	CASSATSGNEQFF
TRBV18	TRBJ1-2	-	-	TGTGCCAGCTCACCGGGTCAGGGGCTTGCAGGCTACACCTTC	CASSPGQGLAGYTF
TRBV5-6	TRBJ1-1	-	-	TGTGCCAGCTCCCTAGGAGGCGGGACGGCTCGCGTAGCTTTCTTT	CASSLGGGTARVAFF
TRBV6-6	TRBJ1-2	-	-	TGTGCCAGCAGCCCCCCACAAGGGACAGGCTACACCTTC	CASSPPQGTGYTF
TRBV7-9	TRBJ1-1	-	-	TGTGCCAGCAGCTCCCCCCCACCCTCAGGGTCCGGGAACACTGAAGCTTTCTTT	CASSSPPPSGSGNTEAFF
TRBV6-2/TRBV6-3	TRBJ1-5	-	few	TGTGCCAGCAGTTACGTAGGAGGGGATCAGCCCCAGCATTTT	CASSYVGGDQPQHF
TRBV2	TRBJ2-1	TRBD2	once	TGTGCCAGCAGGGGGGTGACTAGCGGAGGAGTCAATGAGCAGTTCTTC	CASRGVTSGGVNEQFF
TRBV5-1	TRBJ2-3	TRBD1	once	TGCGCCAGCAGCCCGGGACAGAGCACAGATACGCAGTATTTT	CASSPGQSTDTQYF
TRBV6-6	TRBJ2-1	-	-	TGTGCCAGCAGTGGCAGTAATGAGCAGTTCTTC	CASSGSNEQFF
TRBV9	TRBJ2-5	TRBD1	-	TGTGCCAGCAGCGCGCCAGCCCAAAAGACAGGGGAGCAAGAGACCCAGTACTTC	CASSAPAQKTGEQETQYF
TRBV9	TRBJ1-2	-	once	TGTGCCAGCAGCGTAGCGTCCCAGGCGGGCTTCTATGGCTACACCTTC	CASSVASQAGFYGYTF
TRBV5-1	TRBJ2-1	TRBD2	-	TGCGCCAGCAGCTTAGGGGACTATGCCTACAATGAGCAGTTCTTC	CASSLGDYAYNEQFF
TRBV5-1	TRBJ2-5	-	-	TGCGCCAGCAGCTTCGGCAGGGTAATAGAGACCCAGTACTTC	CASSFGRVIETQYF
TRBV4-2	TRBJ2-3	-	-	TGTGCCAGCAGGAGGGGGGGCGAAACGGATACGCAGTATTTT	CASRRGGETDTQYF
TRBV5-1	TRBJ1-1	-	-	TGCGCCAGCAGCTCGCAGGGGAACACTGAAGCTTTCTTT	CASSSQGNTEAFF
TRBV27	TRBJ2-1	TRBD2	-	TGTGCCAGCAGGGCGGGGGTCTATGAGCAGTTCTTC	CASRAGVYEQFF
TRBV9	TRBJ1-2	TRBD1	-	TGTGCCAGCAGTACCGGACAGGGGTATGGCTACACCTTC	CASSTGQGYGYTF
TRBV7-6	TRBJ2-7	TRBD2	-	TGTGCCAGCAGCGCAGGGACTAGCGTGTTAGACTACGAGCAGTACTTC	CASSAGTSVLDYEQYF
TRBV6-6	TRBJ1-3	-	-	TGTGCCAGCAGTCCTCCCACCGGGAGGCCCGATCAAAACACCATATATTTT	CASSPPTGRPDQNTIYF
TRBV28	TRBJ2-2	TRBD1	-	TGTGCCAGCAGTTCATACAGGGGGCAGGCGGCCGGGGGCACCGGGGAGCTGTTTTTT	CASSSYRGQAAGGTGELFF
TRBV5-1	TRBJ2-7	-	-	TGCGCCAGCAGCTTGGATCAGGGGAGTGGATACGAGCAGTACTTC	CASSLDQGSGYEQYF
TRBV11-3	TRBJ2-1	TRBD2	-	TGTGCCAGCAGCTCCGGACTAGCGGGGGGTATGTACAATGAGCAGTTCTTC	CASSSGLAGGMYNEQFF
TRBV9	TRBJ2-3	-	-	TGTGCCAGCAGCGTAGTTCCGGGACTCTCCGATACGCAGTATTTT	CASSVVPGLSDTQYF
TRBV5-1	TRBJ2-1	TRBD2	-	TGCGCCAGCAGCTTGGGGCTAGCGGGGGCCGGTACCTACAATGAGCAGTTCTTC	CASSLGLAGAGTYNEQFF
TRBV19	TRBJ1-5	-	-	TGTGCCAGTAGTATAGTGGGGGCCGGTACGAGCAATCAGCCCCAGCATTTT	CASSIVGAGTSNQPQHF
TRBV4-2	TRBJ1-5	-	-	TGTGCCAGCAGCCAGAACCAGGCGCAGCGCAATCAGCCCCAGCATTTT	CASSQNQAQRNQPQHF
TRBV4-1	TRBJ1-6	TRBD1	-	TGCGCCAGCAGCCCGGACAGGCCGTTTTCCCCAAATTCACCCCTCCACTTT	CASSPDRPFSPNSPLHF
TRBV7-6	TRBJ2-3	TRBD2	-	TGTGCCAGCAGCTCAGGAGTAGCGGGGATCACAGATACGCAGTATTTT	CASSSGVAGITDTQYF
TRBV28	TRBJ2-1	TRBD2	-	TGTGCCAGCAGAACCTTGGGACTAGCGGGAGTGGGTGAGCAGTTCTTC	CASRTLGLAGVGEQFF
TRBV7-7	TRBJ2-2	TRBD1	-	TGTGCTAGCAGCCGCGACAGGGGCCCAACCGGGGAGCTGTTTTTT	CASSRDRGPTGELFF
TRBV21-1	TRBJ1-4	-	-	TGTGCCAGCAGCAGACAGGATAATGAAAAACTGTTTTTT	CASSRQDNEKLFF
TRBV4-1	TRBJ2-4	TRBD2	-	TGCGCCAGCAGCCAAGATCGGACTAGCGGGGGTGAAGCCAAAAACATTCAGTACTTC	CASSQDRTSGGEAKNIQYF
TRBV18	TRBJ1-1	-	-	TGTGCCAGCTCACCACCACGGGGGGCAAGGGGGAACACTGAAGCTTTCTTT	CASSPPRGARGNTEAFF
TRBV4-2	TRBJ2-7	-	-	TGTGCCAGCAGCCAGGATCTGAACGGGGGCTACGAGCAGTACTTC	CASSQDLNGGYEQYF
TRBV6-1	TRBJ1-5	-	-	TGTGCCAGCAGTGAAGAAAGGGGGATAAACAATCAGCCCCAGCATTTT	CASSEERGINNQPQHF